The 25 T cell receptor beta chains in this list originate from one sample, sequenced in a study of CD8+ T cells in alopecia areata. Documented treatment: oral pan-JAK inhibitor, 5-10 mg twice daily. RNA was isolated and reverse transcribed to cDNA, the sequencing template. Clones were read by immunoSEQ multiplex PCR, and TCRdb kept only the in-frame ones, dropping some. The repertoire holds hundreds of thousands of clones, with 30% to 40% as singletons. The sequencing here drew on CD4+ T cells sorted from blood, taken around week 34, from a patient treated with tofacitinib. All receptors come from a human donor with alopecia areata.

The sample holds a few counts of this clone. CDR3 DNA: TGTGCCATCAGTTCCACAGGGAGGGATAGCAATCAGCCCCAGCATTTT. This gives the protein CAISSTGRDSNQPQHF. The V and J genes are TRBV10-3 and TRBJ1-5, with a tentative D call TRBD1 (6 bases). Trimming removed 5 bases from V and 0 bases from J, with 14 bases in between. The CDR3 has 16 residues. Germline lookup yields CDR1 ENHRY and CDR2 SYGVKD.

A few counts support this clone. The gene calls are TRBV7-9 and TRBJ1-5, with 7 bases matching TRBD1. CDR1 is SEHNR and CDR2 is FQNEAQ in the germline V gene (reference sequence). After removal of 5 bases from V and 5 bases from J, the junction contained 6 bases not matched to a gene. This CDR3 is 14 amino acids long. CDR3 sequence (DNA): TGTGCCAGCAGCCCGGACAGGTTGGATCAGCCCCAGCATTTT. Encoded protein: CASSPDRLDQPQHF.

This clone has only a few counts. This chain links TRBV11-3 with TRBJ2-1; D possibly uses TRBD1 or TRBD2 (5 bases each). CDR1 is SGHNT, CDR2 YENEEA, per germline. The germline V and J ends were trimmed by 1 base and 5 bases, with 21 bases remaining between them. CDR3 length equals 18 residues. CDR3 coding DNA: TGTGCCAGCAGCTTAGGATTAGGGGTTCCCGTGGGGGACAATGAGCAGTTCTTC. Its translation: CASSLGLGVPVGDNEQFF.

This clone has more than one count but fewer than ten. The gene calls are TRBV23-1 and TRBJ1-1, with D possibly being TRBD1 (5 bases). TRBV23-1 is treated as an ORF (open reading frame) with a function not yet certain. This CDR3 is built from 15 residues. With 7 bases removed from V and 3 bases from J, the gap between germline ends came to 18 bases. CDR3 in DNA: TGCGCCAGCACTCCCTTGGGGGTTTGGGACACTGAAGCTTTCTTT. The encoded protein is CASTPLGVWDTEAFF.

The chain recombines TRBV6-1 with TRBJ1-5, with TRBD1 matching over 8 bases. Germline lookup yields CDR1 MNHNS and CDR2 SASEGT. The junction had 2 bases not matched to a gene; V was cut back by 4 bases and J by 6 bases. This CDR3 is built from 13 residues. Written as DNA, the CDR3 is TGTGCCAGCAGTGGACAGGGGACTCAGCCCCAGCATTTT. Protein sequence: CASSGQGTQPQHF.

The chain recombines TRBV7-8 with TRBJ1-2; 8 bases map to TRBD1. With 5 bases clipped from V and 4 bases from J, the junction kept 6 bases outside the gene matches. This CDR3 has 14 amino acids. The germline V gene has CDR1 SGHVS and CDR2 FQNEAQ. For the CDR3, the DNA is TGTGCCAGCAGCCCAGCGGACAGGGCCTATGGCTACACCTTC. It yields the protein CASSPADRAYGYTF.

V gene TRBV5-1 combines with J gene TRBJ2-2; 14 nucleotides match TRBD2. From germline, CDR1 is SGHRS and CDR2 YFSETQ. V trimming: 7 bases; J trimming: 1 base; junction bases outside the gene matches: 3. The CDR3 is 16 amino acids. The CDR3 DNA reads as TGCGCCAGCGGGACTAGCGGGGGCCTGAACACCGGGGAGCTGTTTTTT. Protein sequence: CASGTSGGLNTGELFF.

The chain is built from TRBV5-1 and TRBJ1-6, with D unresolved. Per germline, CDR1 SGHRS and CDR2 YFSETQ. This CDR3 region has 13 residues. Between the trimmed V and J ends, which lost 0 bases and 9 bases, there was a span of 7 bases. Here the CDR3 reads CASSLALASPLHF. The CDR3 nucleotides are TGCGCCAGCAGCTTGGCTTTGGCTTCACCCCTCCACTTT.

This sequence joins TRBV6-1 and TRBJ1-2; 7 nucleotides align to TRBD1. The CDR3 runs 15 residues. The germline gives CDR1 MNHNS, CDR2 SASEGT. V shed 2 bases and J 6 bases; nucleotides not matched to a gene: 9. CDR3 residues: CASSELRGRKNGYTF. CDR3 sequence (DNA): TGTGCCAGCAGTGAATTGAGGGGGCGGAAGAATGGCTACACCTTC.

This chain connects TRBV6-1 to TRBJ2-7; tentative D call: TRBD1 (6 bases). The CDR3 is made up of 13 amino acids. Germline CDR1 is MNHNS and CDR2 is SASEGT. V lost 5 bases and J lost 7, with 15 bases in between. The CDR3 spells CASSTAQGWEQYF. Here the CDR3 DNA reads TGTGCCAGCAGTACTGCACAGGGTTGGGAGCAGTACTTC.

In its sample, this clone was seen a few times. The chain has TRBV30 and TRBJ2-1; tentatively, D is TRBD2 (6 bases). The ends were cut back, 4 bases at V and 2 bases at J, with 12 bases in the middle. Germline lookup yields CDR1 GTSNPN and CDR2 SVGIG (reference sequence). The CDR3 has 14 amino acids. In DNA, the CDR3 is TGTGCCTGGAAAACGGGGGTTCCCTACAATGAGCAGTTCTTC. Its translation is CAWKTGVPYNEQFF. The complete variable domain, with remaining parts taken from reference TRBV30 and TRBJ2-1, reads SQTIHQWPATLVQPVGSPLSLECTVEGTSNPNLYWYRQAAGRGLQLLFYSVGIGQISSEVPQNLSASRPQDRQFILSSKKLLLSDSGFYLCAWKTGVPYNEQFFGPGTRLTVL.

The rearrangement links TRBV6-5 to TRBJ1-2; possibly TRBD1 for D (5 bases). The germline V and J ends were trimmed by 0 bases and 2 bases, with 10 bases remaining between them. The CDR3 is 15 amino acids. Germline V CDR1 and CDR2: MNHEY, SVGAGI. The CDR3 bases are TGTGCCAGCAGTTACTCGGGGACTCCGAACTATGGCTACACCTTC. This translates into CASSYSGTPNYGYTF.

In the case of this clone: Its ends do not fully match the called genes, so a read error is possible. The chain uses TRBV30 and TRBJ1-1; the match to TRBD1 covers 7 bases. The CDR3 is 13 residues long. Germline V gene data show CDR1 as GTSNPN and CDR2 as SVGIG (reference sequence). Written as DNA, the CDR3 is TGTGCCTGGGAGAGGGGGCTGAAGACTGAAGCTTTCTTT. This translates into CAWERGLKTEAFF.

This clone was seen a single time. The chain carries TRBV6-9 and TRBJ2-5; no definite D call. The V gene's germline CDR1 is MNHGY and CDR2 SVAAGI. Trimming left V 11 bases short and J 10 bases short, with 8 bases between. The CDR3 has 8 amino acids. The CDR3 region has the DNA TGTGCCGGGTGCGGCCAGTACTTC. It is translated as CAGCGQYF.

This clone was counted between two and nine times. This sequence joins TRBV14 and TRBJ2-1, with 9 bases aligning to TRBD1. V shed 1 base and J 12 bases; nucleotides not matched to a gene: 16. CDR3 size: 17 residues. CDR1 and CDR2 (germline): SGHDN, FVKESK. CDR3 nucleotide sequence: TGTGCCAGCAGCCAAGTGATCTGGGACAGGGAAGGGAGTCGGCAGTTCTTC. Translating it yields CASSQVIWDREGSRQFF.

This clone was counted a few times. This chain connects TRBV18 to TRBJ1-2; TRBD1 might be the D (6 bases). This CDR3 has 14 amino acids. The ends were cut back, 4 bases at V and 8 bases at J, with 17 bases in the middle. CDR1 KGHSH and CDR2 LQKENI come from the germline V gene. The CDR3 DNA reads TGTGCCAGCTCACAGCAAAGGCAGGGGCACGGCTACACCTTC. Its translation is CASSQQRQGHGYTF.

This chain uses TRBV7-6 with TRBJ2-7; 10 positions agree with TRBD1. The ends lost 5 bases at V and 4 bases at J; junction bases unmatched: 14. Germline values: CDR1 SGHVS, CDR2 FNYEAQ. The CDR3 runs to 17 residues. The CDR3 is CASSPGWTGGNRYEQYF. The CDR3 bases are TGTGCCAGCAGCCCCGGCTGGACAGGGGGAAATAGGTACGAGCAGTACTTC.

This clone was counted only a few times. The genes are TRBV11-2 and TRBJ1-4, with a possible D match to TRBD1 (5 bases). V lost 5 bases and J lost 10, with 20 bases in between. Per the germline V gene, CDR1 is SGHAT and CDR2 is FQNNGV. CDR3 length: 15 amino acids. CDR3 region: CASSLAGTGQGKLFF. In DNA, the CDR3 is TGTGCCAGCAGCCTGGCCGGGACGGGGCAGGGAAAACTGTTTTTT.

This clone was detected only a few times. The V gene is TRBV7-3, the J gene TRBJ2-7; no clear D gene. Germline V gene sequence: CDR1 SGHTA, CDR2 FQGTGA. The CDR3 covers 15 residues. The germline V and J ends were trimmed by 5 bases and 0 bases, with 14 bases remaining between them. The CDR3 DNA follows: TGTGCCAGCAGCCCCCGCCGGGCGGACTCCTACGAGCAGTACTTC. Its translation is CASSPRRADSYEQYF.

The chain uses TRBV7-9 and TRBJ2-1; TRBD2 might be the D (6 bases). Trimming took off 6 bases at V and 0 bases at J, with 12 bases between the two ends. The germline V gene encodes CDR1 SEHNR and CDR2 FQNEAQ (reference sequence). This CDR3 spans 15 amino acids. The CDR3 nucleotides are TGTGCCAGCAGGTTGACCGGGAGCTCCTACAATGAGCAGTTCTTC. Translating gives CASRLTGSSYNEQFF.

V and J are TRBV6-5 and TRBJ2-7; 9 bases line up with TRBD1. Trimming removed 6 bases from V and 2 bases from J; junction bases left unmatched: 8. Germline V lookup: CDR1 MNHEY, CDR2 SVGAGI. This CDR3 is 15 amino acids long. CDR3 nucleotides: TGTGCCAGCAGAACCACGGACAGGGGAGCCTACGAGCAGTACTTC. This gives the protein CASRTTDRGAYEQYF.

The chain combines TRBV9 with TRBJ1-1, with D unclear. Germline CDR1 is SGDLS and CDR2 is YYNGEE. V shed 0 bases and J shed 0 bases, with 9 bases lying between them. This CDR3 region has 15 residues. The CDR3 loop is CASSVEGQLNTEAFF. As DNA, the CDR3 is TGTGCCAGCAGCGTAGAGGGTCAGTTGAACACTGAAGCTTTCTTT. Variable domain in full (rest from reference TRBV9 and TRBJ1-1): DSGVTQTPKHLITATGQRVTLRCSPRSGDLSVYWYQQSLDQGLQFLIQYYNGEERAKGNILERFSAQQFPDLHSELNLSSLELGDSALYFCASSVEGQLNTEAFFGQGTRLTVV.

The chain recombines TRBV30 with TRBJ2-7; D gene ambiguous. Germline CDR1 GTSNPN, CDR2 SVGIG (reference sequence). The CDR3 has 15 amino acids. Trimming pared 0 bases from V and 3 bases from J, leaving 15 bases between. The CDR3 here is CAWSVGWQDNYEQYF. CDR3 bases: TGTGCCTGGAGTGTAGGGTGGCAGGATAACTACGAGCAGTACTTC.

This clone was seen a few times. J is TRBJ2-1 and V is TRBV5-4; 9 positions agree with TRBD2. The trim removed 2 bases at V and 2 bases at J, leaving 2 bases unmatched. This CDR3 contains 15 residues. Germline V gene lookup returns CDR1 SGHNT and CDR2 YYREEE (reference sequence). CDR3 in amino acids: CASSLTSGPYNEQFF. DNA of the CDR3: TGTGCCAGCAGCTTAACTAGCGGGCCCTACAATGAGCAGTTCTTC.

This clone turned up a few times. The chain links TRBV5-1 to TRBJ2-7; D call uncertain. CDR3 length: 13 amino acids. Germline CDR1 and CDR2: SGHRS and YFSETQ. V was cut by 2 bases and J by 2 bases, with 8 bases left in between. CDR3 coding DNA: TGCGCCAGCAGCTTCAACACGGCCTACGAGCAGTACTTC. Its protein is CASSFNTAYEQYF.